The rows below give T cell receptor beta chains drawn from one sample of a study of molecular identifiers for immune sequencing clone quantification. TCRdb re-derived calls from the PCR reads in MiXCR, one entry per CDR3 protein. This table holds thousands of distinct CDR3 sequences, around 33% found once. The specimen was naive CD8+ T cells from blood, with Jurkat cell RNA spiked in. The source is a human donor in good health. Some libraries in this study had Jurkat cell RNA spiked in. Both conserved end residues are part of each CDR3. The D gene is left open where the match is weak. Where a row states a size, it is once, few, many or the class of an expanded clone; other rows omit it.

size,V,J,D,CDR3,DNA
NA,TRBV9,TRBJ1-3,NA,CASSVGASGNTIYF,TGTGCCAGCAGCGTAGGGGCATCTGGAAACACCATATATTTT
NA,TRBV29-1,TRBJ2-3,TRBD2,CSVDRCGRESDTQYF,TGCAGCGTTGATCGTTGCGGGAGGGAATCGGATACGCAGTATTTT
NA,TRBV20-1,TRBJ1-4,NA,CSARTGGGLGYNEKLFF,TGCAGTGCTAGAACTGGGGGGGGCCTGGGCTATAATGAAAAACTGTTTTTT
medium-sized,TRBV11-2,TRBJ2-1,NA,CASSSRVDNEQFF,TGTGCCAGCAGCTCGCGCGTAGACAATGAGCAGTTCTTC
NA,TRBV7-2,TRBJ2-7,NA,CASNLERTPSYEQYF,TGTGCCAGCAACTTAGAGCGGACACCCTCCTACGAGCAGTACTTC
NA,TRBV3-1,TRBJ2-7,TRBD1,CASSPNRGREQYF,TGTGCCAGCAGCCCGAACAGGGGCCGCGAGCAGTACTTC
NA,TRBV10-3,TRBJ2-7,NA,CAISESSGAAYEQYF,TGTGCCATCAGTGAGTCCAGCGGAGCGGCCTACGAGCAGTACTTC
NA,TRBV28,TRBJ2-7,NA,CASSPDFSYEQYF,TGTGCCAGCAGTCCGGACTTCTCCTACGAGCAGTACTTC
few,TRBV5-4,TRBJ1-5,TRBD1,CASSSGTANQPQHF,TGTGCCAGCAGCTCCGGGACAGCTAATCAGCCCCAGCATTTT
once,TRBV4-1,TRBJ2-4,NA,CACSGQKNIQHF,TGCGCCTGCTCAGGCCAGAAAAACATTCAGCACTTC
NA,TRBV20-1,TRBJ2-3,NA,CSARDDILSPTDTQNF,TGCAGTGCTAGAGATGACATCCTATCTCCCACAGATACGCAGAATTTT
NA,TRBV28,TRBJ2-3,TRBD1,CASSYRDRGFADTQYF,TGTGCCAGCAGTTACCGGGACAGGGGGTTCGCAGATACGCAGTATTTT
large,TRBV7-6,TRBJ2-3,NA,CASSLGADTDTQYF,TGTGCCAGCAGCTTAGGAGCAGACACAGATACGCAGTATTTT
few,TRBV20-1,TRBJ2-7,TRBD2,CSAGTSGSYEQYF,TGCAGTGCCGGGACTAGCGGCTCCTACGAGCAGTACTTC
few,TRBV15,TRBJ2-7,TRBD2,CATSSGTSDYEQYF,TGTGCCACCAGCAGCGGGACTAGCGACTACGAGCAGTACTTC
NA,TRBV6-6,TRBJ2-7,NA,CASSSNRANEQYF,TGTGCCAGCAGTTCCAACAGGGCGAACGAGCAGTACTTC
few,TRBV12-3/TRBV12-4,TRBJ1-5,NA,CASRTMTGPQHF,TGTGCCAGCAGAACTATGACAGGGCCCCAGCATTTT
NA,TRBV20-1,TRBJ2-7,NA,CSAVRDGTSYEQYF,TGCAGTGCCGTACGTGACGGGACATCCTACGAGCAGTACTTC
NA,TRBV4-1,TRBJ1-2,NA,CASSQSAYGYTF,TGCGCCAGCAGCCAGAGCGCCTATGGCTACACCTTC
NA,TRBV29-1,TRBJ2-7,NA,CSPRRGDGEYF,TGCAGCCCCAGACGAGGGGATGGGGAGTACTTC
NA,TRBV29-1,TRBJ1-4,NA,CSVASLEGIEGEKLFF,TGCAGCGTTGCCTCATTAGAGGGTATCGAGGGTGAAAAACTGTTTTTT
NA,TRBV27,TRBJ2-3,TRBD2,CASRPAGALTTDTQYF,TGTGCCAGCAGACCAGCGGGGGCACTTACCACAGACACGCAGTATTTT
few,TRBV7-9,TRBJ2-3,TRBD2,CASSFPTGTSGSSRGTDTQYF,TGTGCCAGCAGCTTCCCGACCGGGACTAGCGGGAGTTCGAGAGGTACAGATACGCAGTATTTT
medium-sized,TRBV14,TRBJ2-3,NA,CASSGDLTDTQYF,TGTGCCAGCAGCGGGGACCTCACAGATACGCAGTATTTT
NA,TRBV7-9,TRBJ2-1,NA,CASSPRKGLAHSYNEQFF,TGTGCCAGCAGCCCTAGGAAGGGATTAGCCCACTCCTACAATGAGCAGTTCTTC
NA,TRBV20-1,TRBJ2-7,NA,CSARGVSSSYEQYF,TGCAGTGCCAGGGGGGTCTCAAGCTCCTACGAGCAGTACTTC
NA,TRBV29-1,TRBJ2-5,NA,CSVCRIADQETQYF,TGCAGCGTCTGCAGAATAGCGGACCAAGAGACCCAGTACTTC
NA,TRBV10-3,TRBJ2-1,NA,CAISESVSGYNEQFF,TGTGCCATCAGTGAGTCGGTCTCGGGCTACAATGAGCAGTTCTTC
NA,TRBV6-2/TRBV6-3,TRBJ2-7,TRBD1,CASSLAPTGSLWEQYF,TGTGCCAGCAGCCTCGCCCCGACAGGGTCTTTATGGGAGCAGTACTTC
once,TRBV24-1,TRBJ2-1,NA,CATSDDGGEQFF,TGTGCCACCAGTGATGACGGCGGTGAGCAGTTCTTC
NA,TRBV5-3,TRBJ1-4,TRBD1,CASSSPGQSNEKLFF,TGTGCCAGCAGCTCCCCGGGACAGTCTAATGAAAAACTGTTTTTT
medium-sized,TRBV29-1,TRBJ1-3,NA,CSVVGTPRNTIYF,TGCAGCGTTGTTGGAACACCCAGAAACACCATATATTTT
few,TRBV4-2,TRBJ2-7,NA,CASSQDPGDYEQYF,TGTGCCAGCAGCCAAGACCCGGGGGACTACGAGCAGTACTTC
medium-sized,TRBV7-2,TRBJ2-7,NA,CASSFSGPRSSSYEQYF,TGTGCCAGCAGCTTTTCCGGACCCCGGAGTAGCTCCTACGAGCAGTACTTC
few,TRBV9,TRBJ1-1,NA,CASSASDCTEAFF,TGTGCCAGCAGCGCCTCTGATTGCACTGAAGCTTTCTTT
NA,TRBV18,TRBJ2-3,NA,CASSPGRGNTATQYF,TGTGCCAGCTCACCAGGCAGGGGTAACACAGCTACGCAGTATTTT
NA,TRBV5-4,TRBJ1-5,NA,CASGLGQGRPQHF,TGTGCCAGCGGCTTGGGCCAGGGACGGCCCCAGCATTTT
NA,TRBV4-3,TRBJ1-5,NA,CASSQVLRSNQPQHF,TGCGCCAGCAGCCAAGTTTTACGTAGCAATCAGCCCCAGCATTTT
few,TRBV27,TRBJ2-7,TRBD1,CASRISGGSYHEQYF,TGTGCCAGCAGAATTTCAGGGGGTAGCTACCACGAGCAGTACTTC
NA,TRBV7-9,TRBJ2-5,NA,CASSLRGAQNF,TGTGCCAGCAGCTTAAGGGGGGCCCAGAACTTC
NA,TRBV29-1,TRBJ2-3,NA,CSVEEGVRPASTDTQYF,TGCAGCGTTGAAGAGGGGGTTAGACCCGCTAGCACAGATACGCAGTATTTT
once,TRBV4-3,TRBJ2-1,NA,CASSRGPTVQFF,TGCGCCAGCAGTAGGGGACCGACAGTGCAGTTCTTC
NA,TRBV27,TRBJ2-7,TRBD1,CASSFDRAYELYF,TGTGCCAGCAGTTTCGACAGGGCGTACGAGCTGTACTTC
NA,TRBV21-1,TRBJ2-7,NA,CASSTRTSGRVPDSYEQYF,TGTGCCAGCAGCACCCGGACTAGCGGGAGGGTCCCGGACTCCTACGAGCAGTACTTC
NA,TRBV25-1,TRBJ2-5,TRBD1,CASSWGTGYQETQYF,TGTGCCAGCAGTTGGGGGACAGGGTACCAAGAGACCCAGTACTTC
medium-sized,TRBV6-6,TRBJ2-1,TRBD2,CASSYFSGGQFF,TGTGCCAGCAGTTACTTCAGCGGGGGCCAGTTCTTC
few,TRBV13,TRBJ2-7,NA,CASSPLVRAYEQYF,TGTGCCAGCAGCCCCTTAGTCCGAGCTTACGAGCAGTACTTC